The 3 T cell receptor beta chains below come from one sample, sequenced in a study of T cells in Graves' hyperthyroidism and ophthalmopathy. The source material, RNA transcripts, was used to amplify TCR beta CDR3 regions. The primer set for the first-round RT-PCR of the TCR CDR3 was HTBI. TCRdb used MiXCR to reprocess the multiplex PCR reads, holding one entry per CDR3 protein. The top ten hold approximately 11% of the sample, which has approximately 400,000 distinct CDR3 sequences, approximately 14% seen once. The sequenced sample consisted of blood. Receptor source: a woman aged 60 to 75 with Graves' hyperthyroidism.

The rearrangement links TRBV11-2 to TRBJ2-5; TRBD1 might be the D (6 bases). This CDR3 region has 15 residues. CDR1 SGHAT and CDR2 FQNNGV come from the germline V gene. The V and J ends lost 0 bases and 7 bases respectively, with 15 bases between them. CDR3 coding DNA: TGTGCCAGCAGCTTAGATCTATCAGGGGCTGGGACCCAGTACTTC. Encoded protein: CASSLDLSGAGTQYF. The whole variable domain, filled in from reference TRBV11-2 and TRBJ2-5, reads EAGVAQSPRYKIIEKRQSVAFWCNPISGHATLYWYQQILGQGPKLLIQFQNNGVVDDSQLPKDRFSAERLKGVDSTLKIQPAKLEDSAVYLCASSLDLSGAGTQYFGPGTRLLVL.

This clonotype appeared many times. The chain combines TRBV6-1 with TRBJ1-1, with 7 bases matching TRBD1. The ends lost 5 bases at V and 1 base at J; junction bases unmatched: 7. CDR1 MNHNS and CDR2 SASEGT come from the germline V gene. The CDR3 length is 15 residues. DNA for the CDR3: TGTGCCAGCAGTTCCGCCGGGACAGAGAACACTGAAGCTTTCTTT. It codes for CASSSAGTENTEAFF.

This clonotype was recorded many times. The J gene is TRBJ2-3, the V gene TRBV2, with 7 bases fitting TRBD2. The trim removed 1 base at V and 2 bases at J, leaving 3 bases unmatched. The CDR3 loop spans 15 amino acids. Germline CDR1 is SNHLY and CDR2 is FYNNEI. The CDR3 is CASSEGRDYTDTQYF. The CDR3 DNA reads TGTGCCAGCAGTGAAGGGAGGGACTACACAGATACGCAGTATTTT.